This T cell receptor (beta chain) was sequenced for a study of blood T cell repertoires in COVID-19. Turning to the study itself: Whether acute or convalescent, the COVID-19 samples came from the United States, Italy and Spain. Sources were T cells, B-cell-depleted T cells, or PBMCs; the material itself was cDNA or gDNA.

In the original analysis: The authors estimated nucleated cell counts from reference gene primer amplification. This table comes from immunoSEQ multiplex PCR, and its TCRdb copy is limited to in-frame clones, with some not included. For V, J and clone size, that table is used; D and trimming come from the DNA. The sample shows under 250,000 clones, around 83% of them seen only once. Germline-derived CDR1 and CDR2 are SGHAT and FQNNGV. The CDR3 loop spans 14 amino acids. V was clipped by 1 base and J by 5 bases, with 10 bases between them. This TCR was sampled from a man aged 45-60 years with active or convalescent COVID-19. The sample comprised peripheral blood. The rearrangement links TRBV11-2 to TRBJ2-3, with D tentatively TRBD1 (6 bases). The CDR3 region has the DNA TGTGCCAGCAGCTTAGCCCCGACAGGAGATACGCAGTATTTT. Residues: CASSLAPTGDTQYF.